This TCR beta chain originates from a study of blood T cell repertoires in COVID-19. About the study: Acute-phase and convalescent COVID-19 samples originated in the United States, Italy and Spain.

Original processing notes: For nucleated cells, counts were estimated from reference gene primer amplification. Generated by immunoSEQ multiplex PCR, the TCRdb table keeps only in-frame clones and is missing some. The D gene and trimming were derived from the DNA, and the V and J assignments and clone size from that table. The profile covers roughly 220,000 clones, with 80% to 90% appearing a single time and roughly 3% taken by the ten largest. This receptor was obtained from a woman under 30 in a cohort exposed to, infected with or recovered from COVID-19 (not recorded which). Sequenced: PBMCs or T cells enriched from blood (not recorded which).

The CDR3 spells CAWTDVPGLPQHF. CDR3 nucleotides: TGTGCCTGGACGGACGTTCCAGGGTTGCCCCAGCATTTT. The chain carries TRBV30 and TRBJ1-5; D might be TRBD1 (5 bases). Looked up from germline, CDR1 is GTSNPN and CDR2 is SVGIG (reference sequence). V was cut by 4 bases and J by 9 bases, with 16 bases left in between. The CDR3 runs to 13 residues.